This TCR beta chain stems from a study of human T cells and chemical hapten exposure (dated by TCRdb to the early 2020s). Describing the broader study: For sensitization, 2% DPC in acetone was applied to an approximately 2 cm by approximately 2 cm area of upper inner arm skin. Patients additionally received weekly therapeutic DPC doses to the scalp throughout the roughly 25-week study period. Patch testing was done on the upper back using Finn chambers containing 0.01% DPC, and results were scored after 6 days according to International Contact Dermatitis Research Group standards. Most of the patients in the cohort were female, and the cohort covered alopecia areata with under or over 50% scalp involvement, alopecia totalis and alopecia universalis. Libraries were pooled for sequencing, and variation in per-sample TCR yields was attributed mainly to small differences in library volumes within the pool. The study tracked peripheral blood TCR repertoire changes in vivo during primary and secondary sensitization to the hapten diphenylcyclopropenone (DPC) in alopecia patients. Blood samples were taken from patients before sensitization (week 0) and then at 2, 6 and about 24 weeks after DPC sensitization. For TCR sequencing, blood came from 25 to 35 alopecia patients at anywhere from one to four time points (pre-sensitization, 2, 6 and 24 weeks).

The time point tag for this specimen amounts to: patch test 2, 6 weeks after DPC sensitization. The treatment or condition label here, explained by the study, means: therapeutic diphenylcyclopropenone sensitization with weekly scalp DPC. Blood at each patch-test visit was drawn before the patch test was applied. Patients were eligible if aged 18 to 70, diagnosed with alopecia and judged suitable for DPC therapy, and pregnant patients were excluded. Total RNA was extracted from unfractionated whole blood that had been collected in Tempus Blood RNA tubes. The CDR3 spans 17 residues, from the cysteine through the phenylalanine. The kept DNA is CDR3 alone, 51 bases in frame from the first base. The germline V gene gives CDR1 as MNHEY and CDR2 as SVGAGI. Trimmed from V: 6 bases; trimmed from J: 5 bases; junction bases lacking a gene match: 14. This clonotype occurred many times. It has no known antigen specificity. No quality values exist for individual bases; no much larger clone is one base distant.

Libraries came from RACE. Sequencing relied on a NextSeq 500. During library preparation, unique molecular identifiers were attached to individual cDNA molecules so that TCRs could be counted quantitatively and reproducibly. For every blood RNA sample, sequencing covered both the TCR alpha and TCR beta chains. Processing in the source paper ran as follows. Samples had a median of approximately 93,000 TCRs, with a range from roughly 23,224 to 750,000. The Decombinator software suite was used to annotate the V, J and CDR3 of the TCR reads. To make PS versus PT1 abundance plots, every sample was subsampled to the same number of TCRs (28,000). Expanded TCRs were defined as absent before sensitization and observed at least eight times at the 2-week time point. TCRdb itself trimmed the public reads at Q25 with fastp, ran MiXCR and retained productive beta chains. One record per CDR3 amino acid sequence lists the most common genes and DNA. These V and J calls are TCRdb output, not the study's own analysis. Counted in this sample were some 99,000 distinct CDR3 sequences; 9.2% of them appeared once. More than 3% of the sample is taken by the ten largest.

Study-wide findings and limitations: Alopecia, a presumed autoimmune disease, was present in all patients, so the immune response of the patients might differ from that of healthy individuals. Significantly more large CDR3 similarity clusters were formed by expanded TCRs than by pre-sensitization or healthy control sets, consistent with antigen-driven responses. A positive correlation was found between the number of PT1 expanded TCRs and patch test score, with significance reached at thresholds 8, 16 and 32 but not 4. After repeated subsampling, changes were observed in the strength of the expansion versus patch-test correlation and in the threshold at which the correlation became significant. No change with DPC sensitization was found in the number of TCRs above 1 in 1000 frequency, and no evidence of global repertoire structure alterations was found.

The material sequenced was whole blood, taken in connection with sensitization to the hapten diphenylcyclopropenone (DPC). The rearranged segments are TRBV6-5 and TRBJ1-2, with 11 bases matching TRBD1. The clonotype was recovered from a woman aged 40 to 55 with alopecia areata. Some clones in this sample may be carry-over from other donors' samples. The CDR3 reads as follows: CASSRRGQGVVKYGYTF. Here is the DNA: TGTGCCAGCAGCCGACGGGGACAGGGGGTTGTAAAGTATGGCTACACCTTC.